Listed below are T cell receptor beta chains from one sample, sequenced in a study of response to subunit inactivated influenza vaccine. Via MiXCR, TCRdb re-called the RT-PCR reads, giving one row per CDR3 protein. Here the sample spans under 800,000 distinct CDR3 sequences, about 15% being singletons. The source material was PBMCs from blood, sampled 14 to 15 days before vaccination. The receptors stem from a man aged 45-60 years who received an inactivated influenza vaccine. Each CDR3 is given with its conserved first and last residue. Fields, in order: D gene, J gene, V gene, clone size, CDR3 protein, CDR3 DNA. A D gene is named only where the DNA matches it firmly. Where a row states a size, it is once, few, many or the class of an expanded clone; other rows omit it.

D gene: NA
J gene: TRBJ2-3
V gene: TRBV7-8
clone size: NA
CDR3 protein: CASPAEHF
CDR3 DNA: TGTGCCAGCCCAGCAGAGCATTTT

D gene: NA
J gene: TRBJ2-7
V gene: TRBV11-2
clone size: NA
CDR3 protein: CASSGRGGAYEQYF
CDR3 DNA: TGTGCCAGCAGCGGGCGAGGGGGGGCCTACGAGCAGTACTTC

D gene: NA
J gene: TRBJ2-6
V gene: TRBV6-5
clone size: NA
CDR3 protein: CASSYSGAGANVLTF
CDR3 DNA: TGTGCCAGCAGTTACTCGGGGGCTGGGGCCAACGTCCTGACTTTC

D gene: NA
J gene: TRBJ2-5
V gene: TRBV25-1
clone size: NA
CDR3 protein: CASSDLNRTSRALRETQYF
CDR3 DNA: TGTGCCAGCAGTGACCTCAATCGGACAAGTAGAGCTTTGAGGGAGACCCAGTACTTC

D gene: NA
J gene: TRBJ2-7
V gene: TRBV6-4
clone size: few
CDR3 protein: CASSEDRSSYEQYF
CDR3 DNA: TGTGCCAGCAGTGAGGACAGAAGCTCCTACGAGCAGTACTTC

D gene: NA
J gene: TRBJ2-7
V gene: TRBV20-1
clone size: NA
CDR3 protein: CSGQGQSYEQYF
CDR3 DNA: TGCAGTGGGCAAGGGCAAAGCTACGAGCAGTACTTC

D gene: NA
J gene: TRBJ2-5
V gene: TRBV20-1
clone size: few
CDR3 protein: CSARDMGPTQETQYF
CDR3 DNA: TGCAGTGCTAGAGATATGGGACCCACCCAAGAGACCCAGTACTTC

D gene: NA
J gene: TRBJ2-7
V gene: TRBV20-1
clone size: NA
CDR3 protein: CSAPESPSYEQYF
CDR3 DNA: TGCAGTGCCCCCGAAAGCCCGAGCTACGAGCAGTACTTC

D gene: NA
J gene: TRBJ2-5
V gene: TRBV5-1
clone size: many
CDR3 protein: CASSLAGAETQYF
CDR3 DNA: TGTGCCAGCAGTTTGGCGGGGGCAGAGACCCAGTACTTC

D gene: TRBD2
J gene: TRBJ2-2
V gene: TRBV28
clone size: NA
CDR3 protein: CASSFSGRAKELFF
CDR3 DNA: TGTGCCAGCAGTTTTAGCGGGAGGGCGAAGGAGCTGTTTTTT

D gene: NA
J gene: TRBJ2-3
V gene: TRBV5-1
clone size: few
CDR3 protein: CASSLVGGASTDTQYF
CDR3 DNA: TGCGCCAGCAGCTTGGTAGGAGGGGCTAGCACAGATACGCAGTATTTT

D gene: NA
J gene: TRBJ2-3
V gene: TRBV5-1
clone size: NA
CDR3 protein: CASSPTTGTDTQYF
CDR3 DNA: TGCGCCAGCAGCCCAACGACAGGCACAGATACGCAGTATTTT

D gene: TRBD2
J gene: TRBJ2-3
V gene: TRBV5-1
clone size: few
CDR3 protein: CASSSGLAGPNTDTQYF
CDR3 DNA: TGCGCCAGCAGCTCAGGACTAGCGGGGCCCAACACAGATACGCAGTATTTT

D gene: TRBD2
J gene: TRBJ2-7
V gene: TRBV9
clone size: many
CDR3 protein: CASSVDGGAYEQYF
CDR3 DNA: TGTGCCAGCAGCGTAGATGGGGGGGCCTACGAGCAGTACTTC

D gene: TRBD1
J gene: TRBJ1-4
V gene: TRBV4-1
clone size: NA
CDR3 protein: CASSPGQGFEKLFF
CDR3 DNA: TGCGCCAGCAGCCCGGGACAGGGATTTGAAAAACTGTTTTTT

D gene: NA
J gene: TRBJ1-3
V gene: TRBV15
clone size: few
CDR3 protein: CATSRDRERGNTIYF
CDR3 DNA: TGTGCCACCAGCAGAGATCGGGAACGGGGAAACACCATATATTTT

D gene: NA
J gene: TRBJ2-5
V gene: TRBV28
clone size: NA
CDR3 protein: CASSLFGDRMGETQYF
CDR3 DNA: TGTGCCAGCAGTTTATTTGGTGACAGGATGGGAGAGACCCAGTACTTC

D gene: NA
J gene: TRBJ1-4
V gene: TRBV12-3/TRBV12-4
clone size: few
CDR3 protein: CASSLLWSTNEKLFF
CDR3 DNA: TGTGCCAGCAGTTTATTGTGGTCAACTAATGAAAAACTGTTTTTT

D gene: NA
J gene: TRBJ1-1
V gene: TRBV6-2/TRBV6-3
clone size: many
CDR3 protein: CASYAWGVTAEAFF
CDR3 DNA: TGTGCCAGCTATGCCTGGGGGGTAACGGCTGAAGCTTTCTTT

D gene: NA
J gene: TRBJ2-7
V gene: TRBV28
clone size: NA
CDR3 protein: CASIAMAGQGDPYEQYF
CDR3 DNA: TGTGCCAGCATAGCAATGGCGGGGCAGGGTGACCCCTACGAGCAGTACTTC

D gene: NA
J gene: TRBJ2-3
V gene: TRBV29-1
clone size: NA
CDR3 protein: CSSRGGGTDTQYF
CDR3 DNA: TGCAGCTCTCGAGGGGGGGGTACAGATACGCAGTATTTT

D gene: TRBD2
J gene: TRBJ2-7
V gene: TRBV29-1
clone size: NA
CDR3 protein: CSVWAGVSYEQYF
CDR3 DNA: TGCAGCGTTTGGGCGGGGGTCTCCTACGAGCAGTACTTC

D gene: NA
J gene: TRBJ2-7
V gene: TRBV5-1
clone size: few
CDR3 protein: CASSPYGQSTYEQYF
CDR3 DNA: TGCGCCAGCAGCCCGTACGGACAGTCCACCTACGAGCAGTACTTC

D gene: TRBD1
J gene: TRBJ1-2
V gene: TRBV5-1
clone size: many
CDR3 protein: CASSQGGTANYGYTF
CDR3 DNA: TGCGCCAGCAGCCAGGGGGGGACGGCTAACTATGGCTACACCTTC

D gene: TRBD1
J gene: TRBJ2-7
V gene: TRBV6-1
clone size: NA
CDR3 protein: CASRPRDRVGYEQYF
CDR3 DNA: TGTGCCAGCAGACCTCGGGACAGGGTAGGCTACGAGCAGTACTTC

D gene: TRBD2
J gene: TRBJ2-3
V gene: TRBV10-3
clone size: few
CDR3 protein: CAISAGLAGGLTSTDTQYF
CDR3 DNA: TGTGCCATCAGTGCGGGACTAGCGGGGGGCCTAACCAGCACAGATACGCAGTATTTT

D gene: TRBD1
J gene: TRBJ2-4
V gene: TRBV12-3/TRBV12-4
clone size: few
CDR3 protein: CASSLALGQGNIQYF
CDR3 DNA: TGTGCCAGCAGTTTAGCGCTGGGACAGGGGAACATTCAGTACTTC

D gene: TRBD2
J gene: TRBJ2-5
V gene: TRBV7-2
clone size: few
CDR3 protein: CASSLSGIKETQYF
CDR3 DNA: TGTGCCAGCAGTTTGAGCGGGATTAAAGAGACCCAGTACTTC

D gene: NA
J gene: TRBJ1-2
V gene: TRBV6-1
clone size: few
CDR3 protein: CASSPHGGYGYTF
CDR3 DNA: TGTGCCAGCAGTCCCCACGGAGGCTATGGCTACACCTTC

D gene: NA
J gene: TRBJ2-7
V gene: TRBV7-9
clone size: few
CDR3 protein: CASNQGGLSYEQYF
CDR3 DNA: TGTGCCAGCAATCAGGGGGGACTTTCCTACGAGCAGTACTTC

D gene: NA
J gene: TRBJ1-2
V gene: TRBV9
clone size: NA
CDR3 protein: CASSVGQASSGWGYTF
CDR3 DNA: TGTGCCAGCAGCGTAGGGCAGGCTTCTTCGGGCTGGGGCTACACCTTC

D gene: TRBD1
J gene: TRBJ2-3
V gene: TRBV24-1
clone size: few
CDR3 protein: CATSDSGDRGNTQYF
CDR3 DNA: TGTGCCACCAGTGATTCTGGGGACAGGGGAAATACGCAGTATTTT

D gene: NA
J gene: TRBJ2-7
V gene: TRBV4-2
clone size: NA
CDR3 protein: CASSQAGQSSYEQYF
CDR3 DNA: TGTGCCAGCAGCCAAGCTGGTCAGAGCTCCTACGAGCAGTACTTC

D gene: NA
J gene: TRBJ2-5
V gene: TRBV29-1
clone size: NA
CDR3 protein: CSVVPNGETQYF
CDR3 DNA: TGCAGCGTTGTACCGAATGGAGAGACCCAGTACTTC

D gene: TRBD2
J gene: TRBJ2-7
V gene: TRBV5-1
clone size: NA
CDR3 protein: CASSGTSGGIYEQYF
CDR3 DNA: TGCGCCAGCAGCGGGACTAGCGGGGGCATCTACGAGCAGTACTTC

D gene: TRBD1
J gene: TRBJ2-3
V gene: TRBV25-1
clone size: few
CDR3 protein: CASSEGTGLADTQYF
CDR3 DNA: TGTGCCAGCAGTGAAGGGACAGGGTTGGCAGATACGCAGTATTTT

D gene: TRBD2
J gene: TRBJ2-3
V gene: TRBV27
clone size: NA
CDR3 protein: CASSFVAGESTDTQYF
CDR3 DNA: TGTGCCAGCAGTTTCGTAGCGGGGGAGAGCACAGATACGCAGTATTTT

D gene: NA
J gene: TRBJ2-1
V gene: TRBV20-1
clone size: NA
CDR3 protein: CSASNRRRSSYNEQFF
CDR3 DNA: TGCAGTGCTAGTAATAGGCGGAGGAGCTCCTACAATGAGCAGTTCTTC

D gene: TRBD1
J gene: TRBJ2-7
V gene: TRBV28
clone size: NA
CDR3 protein: CASSKPGQGIPYEQYF
CDR3 DNA: TGTGCCAGCAGTAAACCGGGACAGGGTATCCCCTACGAGCAGTACTTC

D gene: NA
J gene: TRBJ1-1
V gene: TRBV29-1
clone size: many
CDR3 protein: CSVGGRMNTEAFF
CDR3 DNA: TGCAGCGTTGGAGGCAGGATGAACACTGAAGCTTTCTTT

D gene: NA
J gene: TRBJ2-1
V gene: TRBV29-1
clone size: NA
CDR3 protein: CSALSGTVLEQFF
CDR3 DNA: TGCAGCGCCTTATCCGGGACGGTCCTGGAGCAGTTCTTC

D gene: TRBD2
J gene: TRBJ2-1
V gene: TRBV18
clone size: once
CDR3 protein: CASSPPYLAGRGEQFF
CDR3 DNA: TGTGCCAGCTCACCACCGTACCTAGCGGGGCGGGGTGAGCAGTTCTTC

D gene: NA
J gene: TRBJ2-5
V gene: TRBV29-1
clone size: few
CDR3 protein: CSSIASGRQETQYF
CDR3 DNA: TGCAGCTCTATTGCGAGCGGGCGGCAAGAGACCCAGTACTTC

D gene: NA
J gene: TRBJ2-7
V gene: TRBV9
clone size: NA
CDR3 protein: CASSATSTSYEQYF
CDR3 DNA: TGTGCCAGCAGCGCCACTTCAACCTCCTACGAGCAGTACTTC

D gene: NA
J gene: TRBJ1-4
V gene: TRBV6-5
clone size: few
CDR3 protein: CASSYSSKNNEKLFF
CDR3 DNA: TGTGCCAGCAGTTACTCGTCCAAGAATAATGAAAAACTGTTTTTT

D gene: TRBD1
J gene: TRBJ1-1
V gene: TRBV5-1
clone size: NA
CDR3 protein: CASSWGDRGVTEAFF
CDR3 DNA: TGCGCCAGCAGCTGGGGGGACAGGGGAGTCACTGAAGCTTTCTTT

D gene: NA
J gene: TRBJ2-5
V gene: TRBV3-1
clone size: NA
CDR3 protein: CASSPGTRQVETQYF
CDR3 DNA: TGTGCCAGCAGCCCCGGGACAAGACAGGTGGAGACCCAGTACTTC

D gene: NA
J gene: TRBJ2-7
V gene: TRBV20-1
clone size: NA
CDR3 protein: CSARVGSYYEQYF
CDR3 DNA: TGCAGTGCTAGAGTAGGTAGTTATTACGAGCAGTACTTC

D gene: NA
J gene: TRBJ2-1
V gene: TRBV2
clone size: many
CDR3 protein: CASSRLDITRVNEQFF
CDR3 DNA: TGTGCCAGCAGTCGACTCGACATTACTAGAGTTAATGAGCAGTTCTTC

D gene: TRBD1
J gene: TRBJ1-2
V gene: TRBV4-3
clone size: NA
CDR3 protein: CASSHSGQDSNYGYTF
CDR3 DNA: TGCGCCAGCAGCCACTCTGGACAGGACTCTAACTATGGCTACACCTTC

D gene: TRBD1
J gene: TRBJ2-7
V gene: TRBV7-8
clone size: NA
CDR3 protein: CASSSLNPGQENYEQYF
CDR3 DNA: TGTGCCAGCAGCTCATTAAACCCGGGACAGGAGAACTACGAGCAGTACTTC

D gene: TRBD1
J gene: TRBJ2-7
V gene: TRBV27
clone size: NA
CDR3 protein: CASTSLTGTYEQYF
CDR3 DNA: TGTGCCAGCACTTCACTGACAGGGACCTACGAGCAGTACTTC

D gene: TRBD1
J gene: TRBJ1-5
V gene: TRBV10-3
clone size: NA
CDR3 protein: CAISEGTGKGQPQHF
CDR3 DNA: TGTGCCATCAGTGAGGGGACAGGGAAAGGACAGCCCCAGCATTTT

D gene: NA
J gene: TRBJ2-7
V gene: TRBV29-1
clone size: few
CDR3 protein: CSVEGELGRDEQYF
CDR3 DNA: TGCAGCGTTGAGGGGGAGCTTGGTCGAGATGAGCAGTACTTC

D gene: NA
J gene: TRBJ2-2
V gene: TRBV7-9
clone size: NA
CDR3 protein: CASSQDIRGELFF
CDR3 DNA: TGTGCCAGCAGCCAGGACATCCGCGGGGAGCTGTTTTTT

D gene: NA
J gene: TRBJ2-3
V gene: TRBV9
clone size: NA
CDR3 protein: CASSVDPGSTDTQYF
CDR3 DNA: TGTGCCAGCAGCGTAGATCCGGGTAGCACAGATACGCAGTATTTT